The entry below describes one T cell receptor (beta chain). Produced via immunoSEQ multiplex PCR; TCRdb's table is partial and in-frame only. The sample has under 200,000 clones, around four fifths seen once; the top ten hold roughly 13%. This record belongs to a study of blood T cell repertoires in COVID-19. Germline V CDR1 and CDR2: SGHAT, FQNNGV. This CDR3 has 12 amino acids. Deletions cut 0 bases from V and 5 bases from J, with 4 bases between. The chain is built from TRBV11-2 and TRBJ2-5, with unresolved D. The receptor comes from a woman aged 60-70 years who had recovered from COVID-19. Input material: PBMCs or T cells enriched from blood (not recorded which). The CDR3 region is CASSLDLETQYF. In nucleotides, the CDR3 is TGTGCCAGCAGCTTAGATCTCGAGACCCAGTACTTC.